This T cell receptor (beta chain) was sequenced during a study of T cell repertoires in cytomegalovirus infection. Looking at the study overall: CMV epitopes in the study were HLA-C-restricted (recently identified) and HLA-B-restricted (well studied). It can be stated that public TCR beta signatures indicated CMV infection as well as a matching HLA type. Study results and caveats: CMV-specific HLA-C-restricted TCR beta clonotypes dominated the ex vivo response. Frequencies of public TCR beta families were cumulated, and this identified carriers of CMV plus the relevant HLA.

TCRdb independently ran MiXCR on the reads; one entry per CDR3 protein. The sample yields around 800,000 distinct CDR3 sequences, about 33% seen once. Germline-derived CDR1 and CDR2 are MGHRA and YSYEKL. The CDR3 is 15 amino acids. V lost 1 base and J lost 5, with 14 bases in between. This clonotype was seen more than once but under ten times. Its cognate antigen is unknown. This material consisted of cultured CD8+ T cells from PBMCs, taken from culture after CMV antigen stimulation. This chain joins TRBV4-1 and TRBJ1-1, with no clear D. The receptor was derived from a human donor in good health (CMV status not recorded). Some clones in this sample may be carry-over from other donors' samples. DNA for the CDR3: TGCGCCAGCAGCCAAGCAATCTCCATAGGGACTGAAGCTTTCTTT. Translation: CASSQAISIGTEAFF.